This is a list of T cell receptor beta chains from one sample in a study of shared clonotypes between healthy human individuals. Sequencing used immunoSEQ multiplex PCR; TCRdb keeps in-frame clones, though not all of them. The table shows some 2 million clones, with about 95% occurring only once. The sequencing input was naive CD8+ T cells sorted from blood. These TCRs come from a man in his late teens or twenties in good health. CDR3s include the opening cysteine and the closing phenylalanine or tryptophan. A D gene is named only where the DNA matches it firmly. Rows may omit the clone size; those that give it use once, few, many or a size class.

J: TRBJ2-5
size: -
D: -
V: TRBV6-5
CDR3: CASSYTGLRETQYF
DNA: TGTGCCAGCAGTTATACAGGGTTGCGGGAGACCCAGTACTTC

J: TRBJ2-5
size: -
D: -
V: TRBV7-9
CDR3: CASSLPLQETQYF
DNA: TGTGCCAGCAGCTTGCCACTGCAAGAGACCCAGTACTTC

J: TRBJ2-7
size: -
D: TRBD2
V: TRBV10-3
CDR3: CAISGVGPFAIAGGREQYF
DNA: TGTGCCATCAGTGGGGTAGGGCCCTTCGCGATAGCGGGAGGACGCGAGCAGTACTTC

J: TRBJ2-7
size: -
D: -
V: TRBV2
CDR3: CASNLDRYEQYF
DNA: TGTGCCAGCAACCTAGACCGCTACGAGCAGTACTTC

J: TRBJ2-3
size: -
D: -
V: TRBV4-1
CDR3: CASSQVHQGPPTDTQYF
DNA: TGCGCCAGCAGCCAAGTTCATCAGGGGCCCCCCACAGATACGCAGTATTTT

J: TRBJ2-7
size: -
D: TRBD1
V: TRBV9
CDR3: CASTPGTGSSYEQYF
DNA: TGTGCCAGCACCCCCGGGACAGGCAGCTCCTACGAGCAGTACTTC

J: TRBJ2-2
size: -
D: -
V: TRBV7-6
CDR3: CASSLAGGDTGELFF
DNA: TGTGCCAGCAGCTTAGCGGGGGGCGACACCGGGGAGCTGTTTTTT

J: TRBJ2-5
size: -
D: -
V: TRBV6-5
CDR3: CASSYWGEGETQYF
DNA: TGTGCCAGCAGTTACTGGGGGGAAGGGGAGACCCAGTACTTC

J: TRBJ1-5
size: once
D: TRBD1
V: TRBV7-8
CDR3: CASTKTGYSNQPQHF
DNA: TGTGCCAGCACCAAGACAGGGTATAGCAATCAGCCCCAGCATTTT

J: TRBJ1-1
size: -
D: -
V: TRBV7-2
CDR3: CASSLMGTEAFF
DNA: TGTGCCAGCAGCTTAATGGGCACTGAAGCTTTCTTT

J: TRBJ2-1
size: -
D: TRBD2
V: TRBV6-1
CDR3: CATRFGGTGNEQFF
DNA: TGTGCCACTCGTTTCGGGGGGACGGGTAATGAGCAGTTCTTC

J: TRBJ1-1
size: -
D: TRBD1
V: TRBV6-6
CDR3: CASTYRGLNTEAFF
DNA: TGTGCCAGCACCTACAGGGGCTTGAACACTGAAGCTTTCTTT

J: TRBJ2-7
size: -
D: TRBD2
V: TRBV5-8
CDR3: CASSSRREGSEQYF
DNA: TGTGCCAGCAGCTCCCGGAGGGAGGGAAGCGAGCAGTACTTC

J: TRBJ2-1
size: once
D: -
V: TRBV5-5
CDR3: CASSANRDSFINEQFF
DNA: TGTGCCAGCAGCGCGAACCGGGACTCATTCATCAATGAGCAGTTCTTC

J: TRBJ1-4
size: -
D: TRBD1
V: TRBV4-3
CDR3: CASSPDRSTNEKLFF
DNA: TGCGCCAGCAGCCCGGACAGGAGCACTAATGAAAAACTGTTTTTT

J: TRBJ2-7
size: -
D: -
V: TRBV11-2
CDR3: CASSGQTYEQYF
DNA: TGTGCCAGCAGCGGGCAGACCTACGAGCAGTACTTC

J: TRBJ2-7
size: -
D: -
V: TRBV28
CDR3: CASSPGKPYEQYF
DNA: TGTGCCAGCAGTCCAGGGAAACCCTACGAGCAGTACTTC

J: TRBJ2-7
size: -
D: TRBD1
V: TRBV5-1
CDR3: CASSLGQGSYEQYF
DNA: TGCGCCAGCAGTTTGGGACAGGGGAGCTACGAGCAGTACTTC

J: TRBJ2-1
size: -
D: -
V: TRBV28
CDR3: CASSFLGDNEQFF
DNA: TGTGCCAGCAGTTTCCTGGGGGACAATGAGCAGTTCTTC

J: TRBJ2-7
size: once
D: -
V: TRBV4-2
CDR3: CASSQDPLGPLMDF
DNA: TGTGCCAGCAGCCAAGATCCCCTAGGACCTCTTATGGACTTC

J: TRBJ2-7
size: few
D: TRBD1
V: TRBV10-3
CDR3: CAISDHRPGQSYEQYF
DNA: TGTGCCATCAGTGACCATAGACCGGGACAGAGCTACGAGCAGTACTTC

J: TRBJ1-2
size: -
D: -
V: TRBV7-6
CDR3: CASTPGGQWGYTF
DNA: TGTGCCAGCACCCCCGGGGGGCAGTGGGGCTACACCTTC

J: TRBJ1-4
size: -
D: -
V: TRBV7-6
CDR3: CASSGQSEKLFF
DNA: TGTGCCAGCAGTGGACAGAGTGAAAAACTGTTTTTT

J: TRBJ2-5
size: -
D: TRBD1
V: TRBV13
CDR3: CASSPRLQGDLETQYF
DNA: TGTGCCAGCAGCCCCAGGCTACAGGGGGACCTAGAGACCCAGTACTTC

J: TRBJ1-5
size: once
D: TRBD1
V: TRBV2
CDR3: CASTPTGLGQPQHF
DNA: TGTGCCAGCACCCCGACAGGGTTGGGACAGCCCCAGCATTTT

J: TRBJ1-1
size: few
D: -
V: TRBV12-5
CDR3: CASGLEGGTEAFF
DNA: TGTGCTAGTGGTTTGGAAGGGGGCACTGAAGCTTTCTTT

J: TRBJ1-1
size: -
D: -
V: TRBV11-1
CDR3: CASTPAPWGALEAFF
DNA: TGTGCCAGCACCCCCGCCCCCTGGGGGGCCCTCGAAGCTTTCTTT

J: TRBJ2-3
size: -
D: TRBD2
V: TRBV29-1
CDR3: CSVEASGRLTYTQYF
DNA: TGCAGCGTTGAGGCTAGCGGGAGGTTAACGTATACGCAGTATTTT

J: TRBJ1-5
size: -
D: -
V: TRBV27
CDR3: CASSLGGMGQPQHF
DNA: TGTGCCAGCAGTTTAGGAGGGATGGGGCAGCCCCAGCATTTT

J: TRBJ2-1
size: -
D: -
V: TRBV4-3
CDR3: CASSSLENSYNEQFF
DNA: TGCGCCAGCAGTAGTCTAGAGAACTCCTACAATGAGCAGTTCTTC

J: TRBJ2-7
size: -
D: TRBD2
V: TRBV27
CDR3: CASSDSMAGGGEQYF
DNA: TGTGCCAGCAGCGATTCAATGGCGGGGGGCGGCGAGCAGTACTTC

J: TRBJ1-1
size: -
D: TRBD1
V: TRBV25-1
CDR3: CASSVSQGAWTEAFF
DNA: TGTGCCAGCAGTGTTTCCCAGGGGGCATGGACTGAAGCTTTCTTT

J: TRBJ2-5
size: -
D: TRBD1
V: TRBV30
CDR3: CAWTVGTGGGVDQYF
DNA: TGTGCCTGGACCGTTGGGACAGGGGGCGGTGTTGACCAGTACTTC

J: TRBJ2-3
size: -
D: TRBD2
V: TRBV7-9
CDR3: CASSLASGGDTDTQYF
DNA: TGTGCCAGCAGCTTAGCATCCGGGGGGGACACAGATACGCAGTATTTT

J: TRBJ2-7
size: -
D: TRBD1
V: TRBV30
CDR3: CAWGTGLGQGFYEQYF
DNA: TGTGCCTGGGGGACCGGACTTGGACAGGGATTCTACGAGCAGTACTTC